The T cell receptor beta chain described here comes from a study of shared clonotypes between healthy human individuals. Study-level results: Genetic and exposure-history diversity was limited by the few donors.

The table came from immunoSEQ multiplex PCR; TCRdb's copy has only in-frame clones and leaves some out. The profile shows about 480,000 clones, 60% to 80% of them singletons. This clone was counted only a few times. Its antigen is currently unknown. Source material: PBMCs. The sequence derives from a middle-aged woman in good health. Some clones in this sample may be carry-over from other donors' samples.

The DNA for the CDR3 is TGTGCCAGCAGGGGGGCTACGAACACCGGGGAGCTGTTTTTT. Protein sequence: CASRGATNTGELFF. The rearrangement links TRBV2 to TRBJ2-2; D is possibly TRBD1 (6 bases). V was trimmed by 6 bases and J by 0 bases, leaving 8 bases between them. Germline CDR1 reads SNHLY; CDR2 reads FYNNEI. The CDR3 runs 14 residues.